The rows below give T cell receptor beta chains drawn from one sample of a study of blood T cell repertoires in COVID-19. Measured with immunoSEQ multiplex PCR; TCRdb has only the in-frame clones, and not every one. The repertoire holds around 430,000 clones, with approximately 89% as singletons. Specimen: peripheral blood. The receptors were gathered from a woman in her 50s with COVID-19, enrolled during active disease. Each CDR3 is given without its conserved first and last residue.

>TRBV3-1/TRBV3-2|TRBJ2-7
ASSATHEGSYEQY
>TRBV18|TRBJ2-7
ASSPTRSSYEQY
>TRBV9|TRBJ1-1
ASSGGATDGVF
>TRBV7-2|TRBJ2-5
ASSYYGGAPETQY
>TRBV24-1|TRBJ2-1
ATSDTPSGGYNEQF
>TRBV12-5|TRBJ2-2
ASGLGLYTGELF
>TRBV3-1/TRBV3-2|TRBJ1-1
ASSPGQGRAF
>TRBV11-2|TRBJ2-7
ASSLEGSYYEQY
>TRBV30|TRBJ1-2
AWSVSRTGGLYT
>TRBV10-2|TRBJ2-1
ASSEYPRGSNEQF
>TRBV20-1|TRBJ2-6
SASHSGANVLT
>TRBV11-2|TRBJ1-1
ASSSYRGFNTEAF
>TRBV15|TRBJ1-2
ASAGTGREGYT
>TRBV27|TRBJ2-3
VSGGPSTDTQY
>TRBV25-1|TRBJ2-7
ASSEWGSRGGDYEQY
>TRBV2|TRBJ1-1
ASSEAMNTEAF